A selection of T cell receptor beta chains follows, all from one sample in a study of cytomegalovirus exposure and HLA in healthy donors. Measured with immunoSEQ multiplex PCR; TCRdb has only the in-frame clones, and not every one. The data hold about 120,000 clones, with about 85% observed a single time. The sequencing sample was made of PBMCs. The receptors were gathered from a woman aged 25 to 45 in good health and CMV-seronegative. Each CDR3 is given with its conserved first and last residue. Fields, in order: J gene, V gene, D gene, clone size, CDR3 protein, CDR3 DNA. D genes are given only for firm matches. The size of a clone is reported for some rows only, either as once, few or many, or as a class for expanded clones.

TRBJ1-5	TRBV19	TRBD1	once	CASSTRQGVQPQHF	TGTGCCAGTAGTACCAGACAGGGTGTTCAGCCCCAGCATTTT
TRBJ1-4	TRBV6-5	NA	NA	CASSYDPRGGSEKLFF	TGTGCCAGCAGTTACGACCCCCGGGGGGGGAGTGAAAAACTGTTTTTT
TRBJ2-5	TRBV11-2	NA	NA	CASSSSTGLGTQYF	TGTGCCAGCAGTTCTTCCACAGGGCTTGGGACCCAGTACTTC
TRBJ1-4	TRBV6-5	NA	NA	CASSETGATNEKLFF	TGTGCCAGCAGCGAGACAGGTGCAACTAATGAAAAACTGTTTTTT
TRBJ1-6	TRBV2	NA	NA	CASSPKGAYNSPLHF	TGTGCCAGCAGCCCAAAGGGGGCCTATAATTCACCCCTCCACTTT
TRBJ1-2	TRBV5-4	NA	NA	CASSFRDTYGYTF	TGTGCCAGCAGCTTCCGGGACACCTATGGCTACACCTTC
TRBJ1-6	TRBV2	NA	NA	CASSEAGGEYNSPLHF	TGTGCCAGCAGTGAAGCGGGAGGGGAGTATAATTCACCCCTCCACTTT
TRBJ2-7	TRBV5-6	NA	NA	CASSPLVQSSYEQYF	TGTGCCAGCAGCCCCTTGGTACAGAGCTCCTACGAGCAGTACTTC
TRBJ2-7	TRBV19	TRBD1	once	CASSIVFPGTGYTYEQYF	TGTGCCAGTAGTATAGTCTTTCCCGGGACAGGATACACCTACGAGCAGTACTTC
TRBJ1-2	TRBV10-1	NA	NA	CASSPPPGEENGYTF	TGCGCCAGCAGCCCACCACCGGGGGAAGAGAATGGCTACACCTTC
TRBJ1-4	TRBV7-6	NA	NA	CASSPSSAGEKLFF	TGTGCCAGCAGCCCGAGCTCGGCCGGGGAAAAACTGTTTTTT
TRBJ2-7	TRBV6-5	TRBD2	NA	CASRVAGSYEQYF	TGTGCCAGCAGGGTAGCGGGTTCCTACGAGCAGTACTTC
TRBJ2-5	TRBV19	TRBD1	NA	CASKPGQGTETQYF	TGTGCCAGTAAGCCTGGACAGGGAACAGAGACCCAGTACTTC
TRBJ1-2	TRBV19	NA	NA	CASSIGGENYGYTF	TGTGCCAGTAGTATTGGAGGGGAGAACTATGGCTACACCTTC
TRBJ2-2	TRBV6-5	NA	NA	CASSSLNTGELFF	TGTGCCAGCAGTTCACTAAACACCGGGGAGCTGTTTTTT
TRBJ2-1	TRBV5-1	NA	NA	CASSLQGPYNEQFF	TGCGCCAGCAGCTTACAGGGACCTTACAATGAGCAGTTCTTC
TRBJ2-2	TRBV21-1	NA	NA	CATGRGRDTGELFF	TGTGCCACCGGGAGGGGGCGGGACACCGGGGAGCTGTTTTTT
TRBJ2-3	TRBV6-1	TRBD1	NA	CASRGDRGGTDTQYF	TGTGCCAGCAGGGGGGACAGGGGAGGAACAGATACGCAGTATTTT
TRBJ1-5	TRBV2	NA	once	CASSEALRGGNQPQHF	TGTGCCAGCAGTGAAGCGCTTCGGGGGGGGAATCAGCCCCAGCATTTT
TRBJ1-1	TRBV15	NA	few	CATSRGLGGNTEAFF	TGTGCCACCAGCAGAGGCCTGGGGGGGAACACTGAAGCTTTCTTT
TRBJ2-7	TRBV11-2	NA	NA	CASSVRGQFSYEQYF	TGTGCCAGCAGCGTTCGAGGACAGTTCTCCTACGAGCAGTACTTC
TRBJ1-3	TRBV27	TRBD1	NA	CASSPVNPGQGNTIYF	TGTGCCAGCAGTCCCGTCAATCCGGGACAGGGAAACACCATATATTTT
TRBJ1-2	TRBV5-4	TRBD1	NA	CASSPDRGNDGYTF	TGTGCCAGCAGCCCGGACAGGGGGAATGATGGCTACACCTTC
TRBJ1-1	TRBV11-3	NA	few	CASSLEGVGGPGTEAFF	TGTGCCAGCAGCTTAGAAGGGGTCGGGGGGCCGGGCACTGAAGCTTTCTTT
TRBJ2-2	TRBV7-9	TRBD2	once	CASSSTSGGAGGELFF	TGTGCCAGCAGCTCGACTAGCGGGGGGGCTGGCGGGGAGCTGTTTTTT
TRBJ1-5	TRBV6-5	TRBD1	NA	CASSSGQGRSAAQHF	TGTGCCAGCAGTTCGGGACAGGGCCGATCTGCGGCCCAGCATTTT
TRBJ2-5	TRBV15	TRBD1	few	CATSRGEQGAGETQYF	TGTGCCACCAGCAGAGGGGAACAGGGGGCAGGGGAGACCCAGTACTTC
TRBJ1-2	TRBV19	TRBD1	NA	CASSMWGTGPFMSYGYTF	TGTGCCAGTAGTATGTGGGGGACAGGGCCCTTCATGAGCTATGGCTACACCTTC
TRBJ2-7	TRBV5-1	NA	NA	CASSSTGSWGGSYEQYF	TGCGCCAGCAGCTCGACAGGTTCGTGGGGTGGATCCTACGAGCAGTACTTC
TRBJ1-6	TRBV14	NA	NA	CASSQATWVGAIIGSPLHF	TGTGCCAGCAGCCAAGCCACCTGGGTGGGGGCTATAATAGGTTCACCCCTCCACTTT
TRBJ2-5	TRBV5-1	TRBD2	NA	CASSREAAAGTETQYF	TGCGCCAGCAGCAGGGAGGCTGCAGCGGGGACAGAGACCCAGTACTTC
TRBJ1-1	TRBV6-1	NA	NA	CASSEAGRAEAFF	TGTGCCAGCAGTGAAGCTGGTCGGGCTGAAGCTTTCTTT